Below, one TCR beta chain is given with its context. CDR3 length equals 14 residues. The germline V gene has CDR1 SGHRS and CDR2 YFSETQ. This specimen comes from a study of monozygotic twins with inflammatory bowel disease. UMIs were attached via template switching, each with a 6-nucleotide sample barcode. TCRalpha and TCRbeta cDNA went through nested PCRs of roughly 15 and 9 cycles, two in total. With the 5' RACE reads reprocessed, TCRdb shows one record per CDR3 protein and no DNA. The sample table sets out some 330,000 distinct CDR3 sequences. This chain links TRBV5-1 with TRBJ2-7; as DNA is missing, the TRBD2 call by TCRdb cannot be tested. The sequenced sample consisted of blood. The receptor's source is a human donor with ulcerative colitis or Crohn's disease, or a healthy co-twin of an affected twin (not recorded which). CDR3 amino acids: CASSLGRVGDVQYF.